This entry describes one T cell receptor beta chain. The length of the CDR3 is 14 residues. The V gene lost 1 base and the J gene lost 3 bases, with 9 bases spanning the gap. Germline V gene sequence: CDR1 SGHAT, CDR2 FQDESV (reference sequence). These data belong to a study of blood T cell repertoires in COVID-19. Study at large: Sources were T cells, B-cell-depleted T cells, or PBMCs; the material itself was cDNA or gDNA.

The repertoire was sequenced with immunoSEQ multiplex PCR; TCRdb's copy has only in-frame clones and lacks some. The sample records 200,000 to 250,000 clones, more than 70% being singletons. Sequenced: peripheral blood. This clonotype was obtained from an older man with acute or convalescent COVID-19. The chain recombines TRBV11-1 with TRBJ1-2, with a possible D match to TRBD1 (5 bases). In nucleotides, the CDR3 is TGTGCCAGCAGCTTAGGGCCCAGGGACTATGGCTACACCTTC. This sequence encodes CASSLGPRDYGYTF.